Below are 21 T cell receptor beta chains sequenced from a single sample in a study of tumor-infiltrating lymphocytes in primary liver carcinoma (dated 2017 in TCRdb). Total RNA and DNA were co-extracted without cell sorting from approximately 20-30 mg of bulk tissue using the AllPrep DNA/RNA mini kit. This sample was sequenced with an Illumina HiSeq 2500. TCRbeta-specific cDNA was reverse-transcribed from approximately 500 ng total RNA using a constant-region primer and ProtoScript II reverse transcriptase. TCRbeta libraries were built with three nested multiplex PCR rounds, a slightly modified ARM-PCR procedure. Each of the first two PCR rounds ran for approximately 9 cycles using multiplex TRBV1-TRBV30 forward primers together with a Cbeta reverse primer. The public reads were quality trimmed at Q25 with fastp and then assembled into clones with MiXCR by TCRdb, keeping productive beta chains. Entries that share a CDR3 protein sequence are merged under the most common genes and DNA. For this sample the table gives about 190,000 distinct CDR3 sequences, of which 85% were detected only once. The ten largest clones take up approximately 18% of the sample.

The material sequenced was tumor tissue from primary liver carcinoma. The receptors come from a man between 35 and 55 years old with primary liver carcinoma and hepatitis B virus infection.

As concerns this clonotype: One end of the junction does not line up with germline, which may come from a read error. V is TRBV5-5 and J is TRBJ2-2, with a tentative D call TRBD1 (6 bases). Germline CDR1 SGHKS, CDR2 YYEKEE (reference sequence). CDR3 length: 16 amino acids. The CDR3 sequence: CASSWRGGGRTGELFF. As DNA, the CDR3 is TGTGCCAGCAGCTGGCGTGGGGGCGGACGGACCGGTGAGCTGTTTTTT.

This clonotype was found many times. This chain uses TRBV13 with TRBJ2-7, with TRBD1 matching 11 bases. The CDR3 has 16 amino acids. CDR1 and CDR2 (germline): PRHDT, FYEKMQ (reference sequence). The trim removed 2 bases at V and 2 bases at J, leaving 5 bases unmatched. CDR3 DNA: TGTGCCAGCAGCTTACGTGGGACAGGGGGGACCTACGAGCAGTACTTC. Translated: CASSLRGTGGTYEQYF.

V is TRBV6-1 and J is TRBJ2-3, with unresolved D. The germline CDR1 and CDR2 sequences are MNHNS and SASEGT. The CDR3 contains 15 residues. Between the trimmed V and J ends, which lost 7 bases and 3 bases, there was a span of 17 bases. CDR3 nucleotides: TGTGCCAGCATAGTTAAGGGCCAGGCTACAGATACGCAGTATTTT. It translates to CASIVKGQATDTQYF.

Concerning this clonotype: The germline gene is not matched at one end of the junction; a read error may be the cause. The chain uses TRBV6-5 and TRBJ1-2; no reliable D call. There are 11 residues in the CDR3. Germline V CDR1 and CDR2: MNHEY, SVGAGI. The CDR3 region is CTSTDGRGYTF. CDR3 bases: TGTACCAGCACCGATGGGAGAGGCTACACTTTC.

This clonotype has only one observation. A much larger clone sits a single nucleotide away, making a read error possible. The missing conserved phenylalanine or tryptophan at the end of this CDR3 makes a read error likely. The V gene is TRBV28, the J gene TRBJ2-1, with D unclear. CDR3 length: 11 residues. V lost 8 bases and J lost 9, with 11 bases in between. CDR1 is MDHEN and CDR2 is SYDVKM in the germline V gene. The CDR3, as DNA: TGTGCCAGCTCCCTAGGGCCTGAGCAGTTCCTC. Amino acid sequence: CASSLGPEQFL.

Notes on this clonotype: Without the conserved terminal phenylalanine or tryptophan, this CDR3 likely stems from a read error. This chain joins TRBV6-2 or TRBV6-3 and TRBJ2-6, with no clear D. Germline CDR1 reads MNHEY; CDR2 reads SVGEGT. Trimming took off 7 bases at V and 0 bases at J, with 16 bases between the two ends. The CDR3 extends over 17 amino acids. CDR3 coding DNA: TGTGCCAGCACCCAGAATACTACCCTCTCTGGGGCCAACGTCCTGACTATC. Its protein product is CASTQNTTLSGANVLTI.

Turning to this clonotype: The CDR3 ends on some other residue instead of the conserved phenylalanine or tryptophan, so this is likely a read error. The V gene is TRBV30, the J gene TRBJ1-1, with D perhaps matching TRBD1 (5 bases). In germline, CDR1 is GTSNPN, CDR2 SVGIG (reference sequence). The CDR3 contains 15 residues. In DNA, the CDR3 is TGTGTCTGGACCAAACGCGGGACGGTAAGCTCTGAAGCTTTCTTA. It translates to CVWTKRGTVSSEAFL.

The chain recombines TRBV6-2 or TRBV6-3 with TRBJ2-7; D might be TRBD1 (6 bases). This CDR3 spans 17 amino acids. V was cut by 7 bases and J by 3 bases, with 25 bases left in between. Germline CDR1 is MNHEY and CDR2 is SVGEGT. Here the CDR3 DNA reads TGTGCCAGCACCCGCAATTTCGGGACACATGGAGTCTACGAGCAGTACTTC. It is translated as CASTRNFGTHGVYEQYF.

This clonotype showed up just once. No conserved phenylalanine or tryptophan ends this CDR3, so it is likely a read error. The chain recombines TRBV30 with TRBJ1-6, with D uncertain. CDR3 length equals 14 residues. CDR1 GTSNPN and CDR2 SVGIG come from the germline V gene (reference sequence). CDR3 region: CAWRGQSNNLPLHY. For the CDR3, the DNA is TGTGCCTGGAGAGGGCAGTCAAATAATTTACCCCTCCACTAT.

In the case of this clonotype: This likely comes from a read error, as the CDR3 has no conserved phenylalanine or tryptophan at its end. This sequence joins TRBV11-2 and TRBJ2-6, with 8 bases matching TRBD1. Germline CDR1 and CDR2: SGHAT and FQNNGV. The CDR3 covers 21 residues. The CDR3 nucleotides are TGTGCCAGCAGCATGGGGGGAGACAGGGGCATTCCCCTCTCTGGGGACAACGTCCTGACTGTC. As protein: CASSMGGDRGIPLSGDNVLTV.

To note about this clonotype: This could be a read error, since a much larger clone is one nucleotide away. The V call is TRBV28, the J call TRBJ2-1; 10 nucleotides agree with TRBD1. CDR1 and CDR2 from the germline V gene are MDHEN and SYDVKM. The V gene end was trimmed by 7 bases and the J gene end by 3 bases; junction bases not matched to a gene: 6. This CDR3 is 15 amino acids long. CDR3 protein: CASNPGQGVYNEQFF. DNA for the CDR3: TGTGCCAGCAACCCAGGACAGGGGGTCTACAATGAGCAGTTCTTC.

Points on this clonotype: Sequence at one end of the junction differs from germline and may be a read error. CDR3 sequence: CASSLDSVCYSRGYTF. In DNA form, the CDR3 reads TGTGCCAGTAGCTTAGATTCGGTATGCTATTCTCGAGGCTACACCTTC. The chain couples TRBV11-2 to TRBJ1-2; D not certain. The CDR3 is 16 residues long. CDR1 is SGHAT and CDR2 is FQNNGV in the germline V gene.

On this clonotype itself: At one boundary the junction diverges from the germline segment, which might be a read error. CDR3: CASSSTSAKTGELFF. Here the CDR3 DNA reads TGTGCCAGCAGCTCGACTAGCGCGAAGACCGGGGAGCTTTTCTTT. The chain has TRBV5-4 and TRBJ2-2, with 8 bases matching TRBD2. Per germline, CDR1 SGHNT and CDR2 YYREEE (reference sequence). The CDR3 spans 15 residues.

As regards this clonotype: The conserved phenylalanine or tryptophan normally closing the CDR3 is absent here, so this likely arose from a read error. Because the CDR3's place on the DNA is in doubt, the DNA is left out and the CDR3 is given as listed by TCRdb. The chain recombines TRBV14 with TRBJ2-6; the table's D call of TRBD1 was not tested on the DNA. Germline values: CDR1 SGHDN, CDR2 FVKESK. The CDR3 is 19 amino acids long, termini counted. CDR3 sequence: CASSPRWTVLLSGANVLTS.

Comments on this clonotype: A read error may account for a junction end that differs from germline. J is TRBJ2-3 and V is TRBV10-2; a weak D match, TRBD2 (7 bases). Germline V gene sequence: CDR1 WSHSY, CDR2 SAAADI. The CDR3 spans 17 residues. DNA for the CDR3: TGCGTCAGCAGTGAATTACAGGGACTAACTAGCACAGATACGCAGTATTTT. The encoded protein is CVSSELQGLTSTDTQYF.

With regard to this clonotype: An end of the junction does not agree with germline; a read error may underlie this. The rearrangement joins TRBV6-1 to TRBJ2-1, with unresolved D. This CDR3 has 15 amino acids. CDR1 is MNHNS, CDR2 SASEGT, per germline. The CDR3 reads CASNEEAEGYNEQFF. CDR3 nucleotides: TGTGCCAGCAATGAAGAAGCTGAAGGATACAATGAGCAGTTCTTC.

As concerns this clonotype: One junction end does not reproduce the germline sequence, and a read error may be involved. J is TRBJ2-7 and V is TRBV11-2; 7 bases are a match to TRBD2. Looked up from germline, CDR1 is SGHAT and CDR2 is FQNNGV. This CDR3 comprises 17 residues. The CDR3 sequence: CASRQGLTGGWSYDQYF. In DNA form, the CDR3 reads TGTGCCAGCAGACAAGGATTAACGGGAGGATGGTCCTACGACCAGTACTTC. The full variable domain, rest sourced from reference TRBV11-2 and TRBJ2-7, is EAGVAQSPRYKIIEKRQSVAFWCNPISGHATLYWYQQILGQGPKLLIQFQNNGVVDDSQLPKDRFSAERLKGVDSTLKIQPAKLEDSAVYLCASRQGLTGGWSYDQYFGPGTRLTVT.

Turning to this clonotype: A read error is likely, as this CDR3 ends without the conserved phenylalanine or tryptophan. J is TRBJ1-5 and V is TRBV28; D is perhaps TRBD1 (5 bases). The CDR3 runs to 13 residues. From germline, CDR1 is MDHEN and CDR2 SYDVKM. The CDR3 DNA is TGCGCCAGCACCGAAGACAGTGTCCAGCCCCAGCATTAT. As protein: CASTEDSVQPQHY.

This chain uses TRBV2 with TRBJ1-1, with D hard to call. The CDR3 extends over 13 amino acids. Deletions cut 7 bases from V and 0 bases from J, with 9 bases between. Looked up from germline, CDR1 is SNHLY and CDR2 is FYNNEI. CDR3 loop: CASNKNMNTEAFF. The DNA of the CDR3 is TGTGCCAGCAATAAGAACATGAACACTGAAGCTTTCTTT.

The V call is TRBV12-3 or TRBV12-4, the J call TRBJ2-3, with D perhaps matching TRBD1 (6 bases). Trimming removed 6 bases from V and 8 bases from J, with 18 bases in between. The CDR3 totals 14 residues. The CDR3 reads CASRELTGSGTQYF. For the CDR3, the DNA is TGTGCCAGCAGGGAACTGACAGGTTCTGGTACGCAGTATTTT.

Points on this clonotype: This is likely a read error, given that the CDR3 carries no conserved phenylalanine or tryptophan at its end. This rearrangement joins TRBV11-2 to TRBJ2-6, with a possible D match to TRBD1 (5 bases). The CDR3 length is 16 residues. Germline assignment: CDR1 SGHAT and CDR2 FQNNGV. The CDR3 DNA follows: TGTGACAGCAGCTTATCGTCAGGGATCGGGGCCAACGTCCTGACTTTG. Protein sequence: CDSSLSSGIGANVLTL.